Presented here are 13 T cell receptor beta chains from one specimen sequenced in a study of CD8+CD57+ T cells in acquired aplastic anemia. Profiling that covered TCR beta VDJ and CDR3 relied on genomic DNA as its template. TCRdb reanalysed the reads using MiXCR and keeps one entry per CDR3 protein. The sample holds around 180,000 distinct CDR3 sequences, over 60% seen once. The sequencing sample was made of sorted CD4+, CD8+, or CD8+CD57+ T cells (not recorded which) from PBMCs. These receptors came from a human donor with severe aplastic anemia or a healthy control (not recorded which).

There are a few counts of this clonotype. The genes are TRBV10-1 and TRBJ2-3; possible D gene TRBD2, 5 bases. The V gene's germline CDR1 is WNHNN and CDR2 SYGVQD (reference sequence). V was pared by 8 bases and J by 2 bases, with 17 bases between. CDR3 size: 15 residues. The CDR3 DNA follows: TGCGCCAGCGAACGAGGGTGGCACTCCACAGATACGCAGTATTTT. Its translation is CASERGWHSTDTQYF.

J is TRBJ1-2 and V is TRBV7-9; D is uncertain. Trimming took off 1 base at V and 8 bases at J, with 8 bases between the two ends. CDR1 SEHNR and CDR2 FQNEAQ come from the germline V gene (reference sequence). The CDR3 runs to 12 residues. The CDR3 coding sequence is TGTGCCAGCAGCTTAGGGTCTGTGGGCTACACCTTC. Its protein is CASSLGSVGYTF.

A single count supports this clonotype. The V and J genes are TRBV12-3 or TRBV12-4 and TRBJ1-5, with 7 bases that match TRBD1. The CDR3 totals 15 residues. The ends lost 6 bases at V and 4 bases at J; junction bases unmatched: 9. The CDR3 reads CASRFPGGGNQPQHF. CDR3 coding DNA: TGTGCCAGCAGATTTCCAGGGGGTGGAAATCAGCCCCAGCATTTT.

V gene TRBV10-1 combines with J gene TRBJ2-2; 7 nucleotides line up with TRBD1. The CDR3 is made up of 12 amino acids. Germline V gene lookup returns CDR1 WNHNN and CDR2 SYGVQD (reference sequence). Unmatched junction bases numbered 0, after V lost 8 bases and J lost 3 bases. The CDR3 spells CASDRDTGELFF. CDR3 in DNA: TGCGCCAGCGACAGGGACACCGGGGAGCTGTTTTTT.

The chain couples TRBV20-1 to TRBJ1-1; 8 bases agree with TRBD1. The CDR3 contains 14 residues. J lost 1 base, V lost 6 bases, and 7 bases had no gene match. CDR1 and CDR2 from the germline V gene are DFQATT and SNEGSKA (reference sequence). The CDR3 DNA follows: TGCAGTGCCTACACCGGGACAGGGAACACTGAAGCTTTCTTT. This encodes CSAYTGTGNTEAFF.

The chain has TRBV7-2 and TRBJ2-2; D not resolved. Germline values: CDR1 SGHTA, CDR2 FQGNSA. The CDR3 covers 14 residues. Trimming pared 4 bases from V and 3 bases from J, leaving 9 bases between. CDR3 bases: TGTGCCAGCAGCTCACAGACATACACCGGGGAGCTGTTTTTT. This sequence encodes CASSSQTYTGELFF.

This clonotype was recorded a few times. One end of the junction varies from germline; a read error may be responsible. The chain employs TRBV10-3 and TRBJ1-2; perhaps TRBD1 as D (6 bases). Germline loops: CDR1 ENHRY, CDR2 SYGVKD. The CDR3 contains 14 residues. The CDR3 here is CAIRSPGANYGYTF. In nucleotides, the CDR3 is TGTGCCATCCGCTCACCGGGGGCTAACTATGGCTACACTTTC.

This clonotype appeared once. The chain has TRBV7-2 and TRBJ1-2; TRBD1 might be the D (5 bases). Germline V gene data show CDR1 as SGHTA and CDR2 as FQGNSA. V was cut by 5 bases and J by 6 bases, with 16 bases left in between. The CDR3 is 14 amino acids. The CDR3 region has the DNA TGTGCCAGCAGCCGTGGGAGAGGGGCGGATGGCTACACCTTC. Its protein product is CASSRGRGADGYTF.

This clonotype was seen just once. This chain uses TRBV15 with TRBJ2-3; TRBD2 might be the D (6 bases). From germline, CDR1 is LNHNV and CDR2 YYDKDF (reference sequence). This CDR3 is built from 18 residues. V lost 1 base and J lost 4, with 21 bases in between. The CDR3, as DNA: TGTGCCACCAGCAGAGGAACGAAAGGTCTCGGGAGTGCAGATACGCAGTATTTT. This sequence encodes CATSRGTKGLGSADTQYF.

This clonotype came up many times. The J gene is TRBJ2-1, the V gene TRBV6-5, with 11 bases lining up with TRBD2. V dropped 5 bases and J dropped 10; count of bases not matched to a gene: 10. Germline loops: CDR1 MNHEY, CDR2 SVGAGI. The length of the CDR3 is 15 residues. This chain's CDR3 is CASSPTGTSGDEQFF. DNA of the CDR3: TGTGCCAGCAGTCCGACCGGGACTAGCGGAGACGAGCAGTTCTTC.

This clonotype was seen only a few times. V is TRBV19 and J is TRBJ1-1; D gene unclear. CDR1 is LNHDA, CDR2 SQIVND, per germline (reference sequence). The V end lost 1 base, the J end lost 2 bases, and 5 bases lay between the germline ends. The CDR3 is 13 amino acids. The chain's CDR3 is CASSIGSNTEAFF. The CDR3 DNA reads TGTGCCAGTAGTATAGGATCCAACACTGAAGCTTTCTTT.

The chain employs TRBV7-6 and TRBJ2-5, with D tentatively TRBD1 or TRBD2 (6 bases each). Per germline, CDR1 SGHVS and CDR2 FNYEAQ. Trimming stripped 2 bases from V and 2 bases from J, with 15 bases between. The CDR3 is 16 residues long. CDR3 region: CASSLRVGGPQETQYF. The DNA for the CDR3 is TGTGCCAGCAGCTTAAGGGTTGGGGGGCCTCAAGAGACCCAGTACTTC. Variable domain in full (rest from reference TRBV7-6 and TRBJ2-5): GAGVSQSPRYKVTKRGQDVALRCDPISGHVSLYWYRQALGQGPEFLTYFNYEAQQDKSGLPNDRFSAERPEGSISTLTIQRTEQRDSAMYRCASSLRVGGPQETQYFGPGTRLLVL.

This clonotype showed up many times. The rearrangement uses TRBV14 and TRBJ2-7, with 8 bases aligning to TRBD1. This CDR3 contains 13 residues. Germline CDR1 SGHDN, CDR2 FVKESK. The V and J ends lost 6 bases and 3 bases, in that order; junction bases with no gene match: 4. For the CDR3, the DNA is TGTGCCAGCAGGCCGACAGGGGTCTACGAGCAGTACTTC. Protein: CASRPTGVYEQYF. Together with reference TRBV14 and TRBJ2-7, the CDR3 gives the full variable domain: EAGVTQFPSHSVIEKGQTVTLRCDPISGHDNLYWYRRVMGKEIKFLLHFVKESKQDESGMPNNRFLAERTGGTYSTLKVQPAELEDSGVYFCASRPTGVYEQYFGPGTRLTVT.